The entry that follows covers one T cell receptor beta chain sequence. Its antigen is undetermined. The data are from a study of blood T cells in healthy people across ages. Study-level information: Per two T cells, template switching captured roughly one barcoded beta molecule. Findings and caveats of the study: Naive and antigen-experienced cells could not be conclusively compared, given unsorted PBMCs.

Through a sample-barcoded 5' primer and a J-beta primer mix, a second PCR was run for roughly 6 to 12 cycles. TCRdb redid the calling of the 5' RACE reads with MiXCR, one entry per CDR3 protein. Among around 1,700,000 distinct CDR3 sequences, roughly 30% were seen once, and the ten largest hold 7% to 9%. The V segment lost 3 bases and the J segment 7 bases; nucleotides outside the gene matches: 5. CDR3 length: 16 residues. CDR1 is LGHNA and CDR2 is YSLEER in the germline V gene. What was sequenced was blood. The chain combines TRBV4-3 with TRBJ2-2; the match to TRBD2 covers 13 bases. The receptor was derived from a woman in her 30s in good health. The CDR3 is CASSQGLAGKFGELFF. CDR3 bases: TGCGCCAGCAGCCAGGGACTAGCGGGAAAGTTCGGGGAGCTGTTTTTT.